These T cell receptor beta chains were read from a single sample in a study of blood T cell repertoires in COVID-19. Sequencing used immunoSEQ multiplex PCR; TCRdb keeps in-frame clones, though not all of them. The sample comprises a few hundred thousand clones, about 90% of which are singletons, and 2% to 2.5% rests with the top ten. Sequenced: peripheral blood. These receptor sequences come from a woman between 50 and 59 years old with acute or convalescent COVID-19. Each CDR3 is given with its conserved first and last residue. The D gene is left open where the match is weak. Only some rows state a clone size, as once, few, many or a class for expanded clones.

V gene,D gene,clone size,CDR3 length,J gene,CDR3 DNA,CDR3 protein
TRBV27,TRBD1,few,14,TRBJ2-1,TGTGCCAGCAGTTTCTACAGGGGAGACAATGAGCAGTTCTTC,CASSFYRGDNEQFF
TRBV20-1,-,-,16,TRBJ2-5,TGCAGTGCTCGTGGGCTAGCCAATATGTACCAAGAGACCCAGTACTTC,CSARGLANMYQETQYF
TRBV6-5,-,-,14,TRBJ1-1,TGTGCCAGCAGTTACGGCGGACAGTCATCCGGAGCTTTCTTT,CASSYGGQSSGAFF
TRBV2,-,-,13,TRBJ2-7,TGTGCCAGCAGTGTTCCACTTTCCTACGAGCAGTACTTC,CASSVPLSYEQYF
TRBV24-1,TRBD2,-,14,TRBJ2-5,TGTGCCACCAGTGATAGGACCGCGGGGGGGACCCAGTACTTC,CATSDRTAGGTQYF
TRBV9,TRBD1,once,15,TRBJ1-6,TGTGCCAGCAGCGTGGCAGGGGGTTATAATTCACCCCTCCACTTT,CASSVAGGYNSPLHF
TRBV6-2/TRBV6-3,TRBD1,-,20,TRBJ2-6,TGTGCCAGCAGTTATGTAAGTAGGGGGCTCCGACACTCTGGGGCCAACGTCCTGACTTTC,CASSYVSRGLRHSGANVLTF
TRBV10-3,TRBD1,-,15,TRBJ2-7,TGTGCCATCAGTTCCGGGACAGGGGGGTCCTACGAGCAGTACTTC,CAISSGTGGSYEQYF
TRBV27,-,-,13,TRBJ2-7,TGTGCCAGCAGTTTTATCAGGGCCTACGAGCAGTACTTC,CASSFIRAYEQYF
TRBV7-9,TRBD1,-,14,TRBJ1-1,TGTGCCAGCAGCTTAATGGCAGGGGGTTCTGAAGCTTTCTTT,CASSLMAGGSEAFF
TRBV9,-,-,14,TRBJ1-2,TGTGCCAGCAGCGTAGCAGATAGCAGCCATGGCTACACCTTC,CASSVADSSHGYTF
TRBV5-1,-,-,15,TRBJ2-1,TGCGCCAGCAGCTTGACTAGCTCGGACGTGGGTGAGCAGTTCTTC,CASSLTSSDVGEQFF
TRBV7-3,TRBD2,-,17,TRBJ2-2,TGTGCCAGCAGCTTAAGCATCGGGAGGGCCAACACCGGGGAGCTGTTTTTT,CASSLSIGRANTGELFF
TRBV4-1,TRBD2,-,17,TRBJ2-3,TGCGCCAGCAGCCACGGGCGTGGGACTATTAGCACAGATACGCAGTATTTT,CASSHGRGTISTDTQYF
TRBV7-2,-,-,16,TRBJ1-2,TGTGCCAGCAGCTTCTCCGCCGGTCCGGGAAGCTATGGCTACACCTTC,CASSFSAGPGSYGYTF
TRBV18,-,-,14,TRBJ1-1,TGTGCCAGCTCACCAGGGCAGGTGCACACTGAAGCTTTCTTT,CASSPGQVHTEAFF
TRBV5-1,TRBD1,-,15,TRBJ2-1,TGCGCCAGCAGTTGGTCCTACAGGGGATACGATGAGCAGTTCTTC,CASSWSYRGYDEQFF
TRBV5-4,-,few,15,TRBJ2-3,TGTGCCAGCAGCTTGGAAATTAGAAATACAGATACGCAGTATTTT,CASSLEIRNTDTQYF
TRBV19,-,-,14,TRBJ2-1,TGTGCCAGTAGTCCTAGAACAGGGATCGATGAGCAGTTCTTC,CASSPRTGIDEQFF
TRBV4-1,TRBD1,few,15,TRBJ1-4,TGCGCCAGCAGCCAAGGGGACAGGCTTAATGAAAAACTGTTTTTT,CASSQGDRLNEKLFF
TRBV27,TRBD2,-,19,TRBJ2-3,TGTGCCAGCAGTAGGTTTTCCCCGACTAGCGGGAGTGGCACAGATACGCAGTATTTT,CASSRFSPTSGSGTDTQYF
TRBV7-2,TRBD2,-,15,TRBJ2-1,TGTGCCAGCAGCTTTGCGGGAGGCCTTTACAATGAGCAGTTCTTC,CASSFAGGLYNEQFF
TRBV6-5,-,-,13,TRBJ1-5,TGTGCCAGCAAAACGGGGGTCAATCAGCCCCAGCATTTT,CASKTGVNQPQHF
TRBV7-6,TRBD1,once,16,TRBJ1-5,TGTGCCAGCAGCCCTGGTCAGACAGGGGTAGGTCAGCCCCAGCATTTT,CASSPGQTGVGQPQHF
TRBV11-2,-,-,13,TRBJ2-1,TGTGCCAGCAGCTTAGCCGGGACTCCTTTGCAGTTCTTC,CASSLAGTPLQFF
TRBV27,-,-,15,TRBJ1-3,TGTGCCAGCAGAACAGACAGGCACTCTGGAAACACCATATATTTT,CASRTDRHSGNTIYF
TRBV19,-,-,13,TRBJ1-1,TGTGCCAGTAGTTTCACAGGCAACACTGAAGCTTTCTTT,CASSFTGNTEAFF
TRBV5-1,TRBD2,-,15,TRBJ2-7,TGCGCCAGCAGCTTTGGTAGCGGGAGGGTGGGAGAGCAGTACTTC,CASSFGSGRVGEQYF
TRBV6-4,-,-,12,TRBJ2-3,TGTGCCAGCAAGGGAGGCACAGATACGCAGTATTTT,CASKGGTDTQYF
TRBV30,-,-,13,TRBJ2-1,TGTGCCTTCACCGAGCGGGCCTACAATGAGCAGTTCTTC,CAFTERAYNEQFF
TRBV20-1,-,-,10,TRBJ2-7,TGCAGTGCTGGGAGTAGAGAGCAGTACTTC,CSAGSREQYF
TRBV4-3,TRBD1,once,15,TRBJ2-2,TGCGCCAGCAGGCGGACAGGGGGGAACACCGGGGAGCTGTTTTTT,CASRRTGGNTGELFF
TRBV28,-,-,16,TRBJ2-7,TGTGCCAGCAGTCCCAATTCATGGGGAGTGGGCTACGAGCAGTACTTC,CASSPNSWGVGYEQYF
TRBV5-1,TRBD1,-,14,TRBJ2-7,TGCGCCAGCAGATCCGGGACAGCCCTTTACGAGCAGTACTTC,CASRSGTALYEQYF
TRBV28,TRBD1,-,17,TRBJ1-5,TGTGCCAGCAGTAGGACAGGGGGCCGTCTGAGCAATCAGCCCCAGCATTTT,CASSRTGGRLSNQPQHF
TRBV5-6,-,-,15,TRBJ2-3,TGTGCCAGCAGCTCTCTGGACAGTAGCACAGATACGCAGTATTTT,CASSSLDSSTDTQYF
TRBV7-2,TRBD2,-,16,TRBJ2-1,TGTGCCAGCACCCATCCTAGCGGGGAATCCTACAATGAGCAGTTCTTC,CASTHPSGESYNEQFF
TRBV19,-,-,14,TRBJ1-6,TGTGCCAGTAGTATACTCCTGACAGATTCACCCCTCCACTTT,CASSILLTDSPLHF
TRBV5-4,-,-,14,TRBJ1-1,TGTGCCAGCAGCGTAGGGGCGGTTGGCACTGAAGCTTTCTTT,CASSVGAVGTEAFF
TRBV24-1,-,-,15,TRBJ2-3,TGTGCCACCAGTGATTTCGACACCTCCACAGATACGCAGTATTTT,CATSDFDTSTDTQYF
TRBV9,TRBD1,-,16,TRBJ2-2,TGTGCCAGCAGCCCCCGGACAGGGGCAGGCCCCGGGGAGCTGTTTTTT,CASSPRTGAGPGELFF
TRBV7-2,TRBD1,-,14,TRBJ1-2,TGTGCCAGCAGCGGCAGGGGGCTGAACTATGGCTACACCTTC,CASSGRGLNYGYTF
TRBV9,TRBD2,-,15,TRBJ2-3,TGTGCCAGCAGCGTAGCCGGGAGGCCCACAGATACGCAGTATTTT,CASSVAGRPTDTQYF
TRBV12-3/TRBV12-4,TRBD2,-,11,TRBJ2-1,TGTGCCAGCGGGACTAGCCGCCAGCAGTTCTTC,CASGTSRQQFF
TRBV5-1,TRBD2,-,15,TRBJ2-1,TGCGCCAGCAGCTTGGCTAGCGGGAGCTGGAATGAGCAGTTCTTC,CASSLASGSWNEQFF
TRBV5-1,TRBD1,-,13,TRBJ2-7,TGCGCCAGCAGCATCGGACAGGACATCGAGCAGTACTTC,CASSIGQDIEQYF
TRBV6-5,-,-,16,TRBJ1-1,TGTGCCAGCAGTTACTCAGTGTTGGGGCTTAACACTGAAGCTTTCTTT,CASSYSVLGLNTEAFF
TRBV18,-,-,17,TRBJ2-3,TGTGCCAGCTCACCAAGCGCTTCGGGTTCCGGCACAGATACGCAGTATTTT,CASSPSASGSGTDTQYF